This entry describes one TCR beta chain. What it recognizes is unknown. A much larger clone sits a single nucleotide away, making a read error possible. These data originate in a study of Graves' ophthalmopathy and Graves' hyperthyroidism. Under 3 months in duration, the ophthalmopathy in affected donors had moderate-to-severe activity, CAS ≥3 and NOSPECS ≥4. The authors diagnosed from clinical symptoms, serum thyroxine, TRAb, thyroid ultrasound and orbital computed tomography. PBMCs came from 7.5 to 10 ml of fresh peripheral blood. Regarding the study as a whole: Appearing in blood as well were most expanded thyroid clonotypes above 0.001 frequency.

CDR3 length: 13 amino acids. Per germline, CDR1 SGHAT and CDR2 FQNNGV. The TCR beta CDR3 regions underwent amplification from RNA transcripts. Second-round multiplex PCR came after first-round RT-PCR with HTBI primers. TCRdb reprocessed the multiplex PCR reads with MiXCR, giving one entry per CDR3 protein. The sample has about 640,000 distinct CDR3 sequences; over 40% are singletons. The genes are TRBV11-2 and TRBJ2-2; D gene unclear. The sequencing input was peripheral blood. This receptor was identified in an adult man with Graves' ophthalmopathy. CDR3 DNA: TGTGCCAGCCGCTTATTCGGGTCCGGGGAGCTGTTTTTT. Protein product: CASRLFGSGELFF.